This record covers a single T cell receptor beta chain. Its antigen is not known. The assay was immunoSEQ multiplex PCR, and TCRdb's table has in-frame clones only and misses some. The sample has 50,000 to 55,000 clones; 65% to 80% are singletons. The record originates from a study of T cell clones after liver transplantation. Looking at the study overall: Apart from three HCV-positive recipients, transplants were for non-autoimmune, non-viral reasons. At least one year of complete immunosuppression withdrawal without enzymes over twice normal defined tolerance. General observations from the study: The donor-reactive repertoire was only partly measurable in two subjects, lacking donor cells.

This CDR3 region has 15 residues. V dropped 3 bases and J dropped 0 bases, with 12 bases sitting between them. In germline, CDR1 is MGHRA, CDR2 YSYEKL. The chain carries TRBV4-1 and TRBJ2-7; D is possibly TRBD2 (5 bases). The sequence was obtained from a human patient who received a liver transplant. The T cells may partly be graft donor cells. Specimen: CD4+ T cells from blood, collected roughly 56 months after liver transplant. The CDR3 loop reads CASSQGDVSSYEQYF. CDR3 sequence (DNA): TGCGCCAGCAGCCAGGGAGACGTGAGCTCCTACGAGCAGTACTTC.